What follows is one T cell receptor beta chain and its context. What it binds is not known. TCR beta libraries were prepared from cDNA with unique molecular identifiers. TCRdb re-analysed the PCR reads in MiXCR, keeping a single row per CDR3 protein. The table has hundreds of thousands of distinct CDR3 sequences, about 57% seen once. These data belong to a study of post-analysis software for immune sequencing data. About the study: Courses of disease covered relapsing-remitting, secondary progressive and progressive-relapsing multiple sclerosis. General study findings and limits: Significantly lower normalized Chao1 diversity was seen in multiple sclerosis patients than in controls. Controls had lower frequencies than patients of 4 or 5 TRBV segments, which included TRBV5-6, TRBV5-1 and TRBV20-1.

CDR1 and CDR2 from the germline V gene are LGHDT and YNNKEL (reference sequence). Trimming stripped 1 base from V and 8 bases from J, with 16 bases between. The CDR3 totals 15 residues. Source material: blood. The genes are TRBV3-1 and TRBJ2-3, with a tentative D call TRBD1 (6 bases). This clonotype originated in a girl aged 5-17 years with multiple sclerosis. CDR3 sequence (DNA): TGTGCCAGCAGCCAAGGGGTGACAGGATTCCGTACGCAGTATTTT. The encoded protein is CASSQGVTGFRTQYF.